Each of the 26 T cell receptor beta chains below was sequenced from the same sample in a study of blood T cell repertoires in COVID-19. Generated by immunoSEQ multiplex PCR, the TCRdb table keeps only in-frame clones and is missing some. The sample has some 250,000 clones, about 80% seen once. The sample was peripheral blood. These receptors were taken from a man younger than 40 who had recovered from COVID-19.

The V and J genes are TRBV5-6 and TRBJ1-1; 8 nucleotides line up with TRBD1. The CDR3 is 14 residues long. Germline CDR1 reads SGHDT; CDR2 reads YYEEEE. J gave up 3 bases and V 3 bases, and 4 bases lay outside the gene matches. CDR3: CASSWTGTHTEAFF. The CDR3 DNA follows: TGTGCCAGCAGCTGGACAGGGACGCACACTGAAGCTTTCTTT.

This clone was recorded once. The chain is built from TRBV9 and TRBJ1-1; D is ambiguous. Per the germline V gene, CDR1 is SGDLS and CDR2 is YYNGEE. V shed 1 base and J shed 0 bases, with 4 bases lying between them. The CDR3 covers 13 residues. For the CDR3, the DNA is TGTGCCAGCAGCGTACTTATGAACACTGAAGCTTTCTTT. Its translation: CASSVLMNTEAFF.

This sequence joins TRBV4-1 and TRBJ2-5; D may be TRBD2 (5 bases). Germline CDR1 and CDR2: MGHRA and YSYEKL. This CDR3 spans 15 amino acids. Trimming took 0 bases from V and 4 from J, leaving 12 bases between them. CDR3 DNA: TGCGCCAGCAGCCAAGATCCCGGGGTATTAGAGACCCAGTACTTC. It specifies CASSQDPGVLETQYF.

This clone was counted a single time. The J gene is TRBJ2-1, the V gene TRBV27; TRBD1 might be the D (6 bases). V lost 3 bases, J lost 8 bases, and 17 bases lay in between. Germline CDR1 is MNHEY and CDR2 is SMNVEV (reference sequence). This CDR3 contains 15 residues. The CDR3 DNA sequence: TGTGCCAGCAGTTTCCTCACGGGCCCAGGGGATGAGCAGTTCTTC. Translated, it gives CASSFLTGPGDEQFF.

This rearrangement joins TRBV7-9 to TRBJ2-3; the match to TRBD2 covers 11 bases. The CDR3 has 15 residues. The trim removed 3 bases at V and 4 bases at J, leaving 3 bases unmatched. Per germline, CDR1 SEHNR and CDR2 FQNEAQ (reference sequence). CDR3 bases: TGTGCCAGCAGCTTTAGCGGGGGGGCCTCAGATACGCAGTATTTT. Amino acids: CASSFSGGASDTQYF.

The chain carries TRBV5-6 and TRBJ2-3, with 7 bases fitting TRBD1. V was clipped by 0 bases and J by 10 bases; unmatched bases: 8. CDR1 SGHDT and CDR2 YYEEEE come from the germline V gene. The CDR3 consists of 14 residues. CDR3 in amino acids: CASSLGQGALSQYF. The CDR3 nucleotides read TGTGCCAGCAGCTTGGGACAGGGCGCCCTCTCGCAGTATTTT.

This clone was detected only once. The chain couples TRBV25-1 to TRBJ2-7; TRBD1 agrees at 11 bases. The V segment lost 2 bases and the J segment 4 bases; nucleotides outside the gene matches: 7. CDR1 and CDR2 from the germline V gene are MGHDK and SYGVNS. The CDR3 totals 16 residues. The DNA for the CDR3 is TGTGCCAGCAGTGAAAGAAGTGGGACAGGGGGGTACGAGCAGTACTTC. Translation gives CASSERSGTGGYEQYF.

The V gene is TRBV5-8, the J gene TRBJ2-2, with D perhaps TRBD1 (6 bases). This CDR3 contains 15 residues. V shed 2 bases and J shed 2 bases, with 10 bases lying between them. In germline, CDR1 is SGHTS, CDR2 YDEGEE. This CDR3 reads CASSLWTVNTGELFF. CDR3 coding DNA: TGTGCCAGCAGCTTATGGACAGTAAACACCGGGGAGCTGTTTTTT. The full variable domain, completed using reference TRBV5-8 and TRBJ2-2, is EAGVTQSPTHLIKTRGQQATLRCSPISGHTSVYWYQQALGLGLQFLLWYDEGEERNRGNFPPRFSGRQFPNYSSELNVNALELEDSALYLCASSLWTVNTGELFFGEGSRLTVL.

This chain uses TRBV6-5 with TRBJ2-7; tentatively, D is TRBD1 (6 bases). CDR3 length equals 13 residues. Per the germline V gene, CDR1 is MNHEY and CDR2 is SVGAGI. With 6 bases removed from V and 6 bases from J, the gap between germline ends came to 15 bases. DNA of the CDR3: TGTGCCAGCAGCGCTACAGGGTTTGGCGAGCAGTACGTC. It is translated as CASSATGFGEQYV.

The CDR3 sequence is CASSFEAYQETQYF. The CDR3 bases are TGTGCCAGCAGCTTCGAAGCGTACCAAGAGACCCAGTACTTC. This rearrangement joins TRBV11-1 to TRBJ2-5; D gene uncertain. Trimming removed 3 bases at V and 0 bases at J, with 8 bases between. The CDR3 sequence is 14 residues long. Per germline, CDR1 SGHAT and CDR2 FQDESV (reference sequence).

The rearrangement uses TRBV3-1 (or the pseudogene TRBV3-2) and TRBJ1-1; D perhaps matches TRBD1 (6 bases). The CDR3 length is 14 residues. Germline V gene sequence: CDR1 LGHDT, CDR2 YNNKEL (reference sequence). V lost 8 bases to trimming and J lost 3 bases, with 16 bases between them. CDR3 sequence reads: CASSQRGADTEAFF. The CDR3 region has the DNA TGTGCCAGCTCTCAACGGGGGGCGGACACTGAAGCTTTCTTT.

As DNA, the CDR3 is TGTGCCAGCAGACGGACAGGGGGCTCTGGAAACACCATATATTTT. It codes for CASRRTGGSGNTIYF. This chain joins TRBV6-5 and TRBJ1-3; 10 nucleotides line up with TRBD1. Germline lookup yields CDR1 MNHEY and CDR2 SVGAGI. The CDR3 is 15 amino acids. Unmatched junction bases numbered 2, after V lost 6 bases and J lost 0 bases.

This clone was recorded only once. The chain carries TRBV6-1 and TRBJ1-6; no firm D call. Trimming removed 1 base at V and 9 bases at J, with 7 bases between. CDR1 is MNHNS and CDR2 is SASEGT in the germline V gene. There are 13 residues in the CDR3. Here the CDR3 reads CASSEDLGSPLHF. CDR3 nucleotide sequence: TGTGCCAGCAGTGAAGACCTCGGTTCACCCCTCCACTTT.

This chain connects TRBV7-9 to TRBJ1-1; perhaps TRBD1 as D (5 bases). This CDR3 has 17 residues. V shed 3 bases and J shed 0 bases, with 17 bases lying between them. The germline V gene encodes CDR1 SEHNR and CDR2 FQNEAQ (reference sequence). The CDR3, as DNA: TGTGCCAGCAGCTTGGGGCCCGAAAAAATAATGAACACTGAAGCTTTCTTT. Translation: CASSLGPEKIMNTEAFF. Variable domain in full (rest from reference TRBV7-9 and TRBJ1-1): DTGVSQNPRHKITKRGQNVTFRCDPISEHNRLYWYRQTLGQGPEFLTYFQNEAQLEKSRLLSDRFSAERPKGSFSTLEIQRTEQGDSAMYLCASSLGPEKIMNTEAFFGQGTRLTVV.

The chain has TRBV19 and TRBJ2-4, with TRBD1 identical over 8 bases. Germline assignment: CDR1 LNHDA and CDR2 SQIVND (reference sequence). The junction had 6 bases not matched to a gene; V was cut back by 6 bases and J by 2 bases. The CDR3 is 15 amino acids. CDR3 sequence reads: CASRTGGSTKNIQYF. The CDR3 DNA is TGTGCCAGTAGAACAGGGGGGTCGACCAAAAACATTCAGTACTTC.

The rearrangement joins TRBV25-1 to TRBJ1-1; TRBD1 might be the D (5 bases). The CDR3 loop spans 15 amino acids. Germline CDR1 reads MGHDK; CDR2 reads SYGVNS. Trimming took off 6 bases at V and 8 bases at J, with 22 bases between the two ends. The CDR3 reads CASSPHHGAPIEAFF. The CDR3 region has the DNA TGTGCCAGCAGCCCACATCATGGGGCCCCGATAGAAGCTTTCTTT.

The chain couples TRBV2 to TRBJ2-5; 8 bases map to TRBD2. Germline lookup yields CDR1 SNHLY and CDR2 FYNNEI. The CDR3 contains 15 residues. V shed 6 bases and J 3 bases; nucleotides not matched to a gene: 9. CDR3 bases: TGTGCCAGCAGCGAGACTAGCGCTAGAAAAGAGACCCAGTACTTC. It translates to CASSETSARKETQYF.

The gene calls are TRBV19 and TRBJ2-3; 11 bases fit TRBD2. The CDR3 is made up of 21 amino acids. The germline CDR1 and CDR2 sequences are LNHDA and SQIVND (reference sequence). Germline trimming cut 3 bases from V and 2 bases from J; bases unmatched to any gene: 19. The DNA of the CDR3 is TGTGCCAGTAGTATCATCCGCGGTAGCGGGGGGGCCCAGGTAAACACAGATACGCAGTATTTT. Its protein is CASSIIRGSGGAQVNTDTQYF.

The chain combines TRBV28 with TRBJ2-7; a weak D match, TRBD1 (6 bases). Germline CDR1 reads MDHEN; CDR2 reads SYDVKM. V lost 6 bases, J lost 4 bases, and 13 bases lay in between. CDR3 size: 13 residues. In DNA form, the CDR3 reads TGTGCCAGCAGGAGGGGGAAGGATTACGAGCAGTACTTC. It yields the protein CASRRGKDYEQYF.

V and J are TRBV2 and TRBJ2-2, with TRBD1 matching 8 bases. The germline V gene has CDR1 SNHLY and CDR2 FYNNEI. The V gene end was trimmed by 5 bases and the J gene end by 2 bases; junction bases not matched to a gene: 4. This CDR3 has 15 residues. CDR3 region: CASSQQGANTGELFF. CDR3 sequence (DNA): TGTGCCAGCAGTCAGCAGGGGGCTAACACCGGGGAGCTGTTTTTT.

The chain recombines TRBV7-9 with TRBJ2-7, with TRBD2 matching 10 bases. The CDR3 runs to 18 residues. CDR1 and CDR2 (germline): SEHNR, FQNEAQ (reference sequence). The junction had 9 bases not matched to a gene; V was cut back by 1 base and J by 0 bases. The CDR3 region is CASSLVKFPSGGSYEQYF. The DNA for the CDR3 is TGTGCCAGCAGCTTAGTTAAGTTTCCTAGCGGGGGCTCCTACGAGCAGTACTTC.

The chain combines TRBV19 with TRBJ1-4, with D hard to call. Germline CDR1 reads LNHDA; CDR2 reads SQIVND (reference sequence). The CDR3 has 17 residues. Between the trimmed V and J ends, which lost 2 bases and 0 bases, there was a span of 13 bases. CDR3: CASSISLSRATNEKLFF. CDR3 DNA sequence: TGTGCCAGTAGTATATCCCTCAGTCGTGCAACTAATGAAAAACTGTTTTTT.

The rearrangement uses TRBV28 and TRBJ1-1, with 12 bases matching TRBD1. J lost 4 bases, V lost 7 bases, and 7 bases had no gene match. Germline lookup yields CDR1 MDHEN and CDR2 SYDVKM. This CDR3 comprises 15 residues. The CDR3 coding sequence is TGTGCCAGCAAGTGGGACAGGGGGCAGGGCACTGAAGCTTTCTTT. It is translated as CASKWDRGQGTEAFF.

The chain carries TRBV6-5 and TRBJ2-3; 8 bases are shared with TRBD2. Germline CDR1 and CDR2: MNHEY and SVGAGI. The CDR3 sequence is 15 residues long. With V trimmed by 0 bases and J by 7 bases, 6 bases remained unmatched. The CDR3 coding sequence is TGTGCCAGCAGTTACTCTTCGGGGGGGCCGAATACGCAGTATTTT. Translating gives CASSYSSGGPNTQYF.

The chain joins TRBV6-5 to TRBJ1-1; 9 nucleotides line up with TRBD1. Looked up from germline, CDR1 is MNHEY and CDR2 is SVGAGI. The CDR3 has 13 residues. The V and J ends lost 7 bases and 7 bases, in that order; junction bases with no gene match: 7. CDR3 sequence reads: CASTRDRDFEAFF. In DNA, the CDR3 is TGTGCCAGCACCCGGGACAGGGATTTTGAAGCTTTCTTT.

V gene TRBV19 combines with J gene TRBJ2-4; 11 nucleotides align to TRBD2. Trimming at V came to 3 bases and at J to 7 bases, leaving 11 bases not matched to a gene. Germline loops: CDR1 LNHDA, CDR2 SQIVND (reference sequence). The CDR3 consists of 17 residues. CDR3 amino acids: CASSITSGGPIKNIQYF. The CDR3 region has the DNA TGTGCCAGTAGTATTACTAGCGGGGGCCCGATAAAGAACATTCAGTACTTC.